This passage covers 18 T cell receptor beta chains from one sample sequenced in a study of blood T cell repertoires in COVID-19. TCRdb keeps only in-frame clones here, not all; method: immunoSEQ multiplex PCR. The top ten clones hold roughly 2% of a sample with about 170,000 clones, 88% of them seen once. Specimen: peripheral blood. The receptors stem from a middle-aged man who had recovered from COVID-19.

This clone was seen more than once but under ten times. CDR3 amino acids: CASSGGQGAAGNTIYF. In DNA form, the CDR3 reads TGCGCCAGCAGCGGGGGACAGGGGGCCGCTGGAAACACCATATATTTT. This rearrangement joins TRBV5-1 to TRBJ1-3, with TRBD1 matching 12 bases. This CDR3 has 16 amino acids. Unmatched junction bases numbered 4, after V lost 4 bases and J lost 2 bases. Germline V gene data show CDR1 as SGHRS and CDR2 as YFSETQ.

The chain has TRBV11-3 and TRBJ2-3, with 7 bases fitting TRBD1. V lost 1 base, J lost 3 bases, and 7 bases stayed unmatched. The V gene's germline CDR1 is SGHNT and CDR2 YENEEA. CDR3 length: 16 amino acids. The CDR3 DNA follows: TGTGCCAGCAGCTTAGGCCGCAGGGGGTTTACAGATACGCAGTATTTT. Translating gives CASSLGRRGFTDTQYF.

The V call is TRBV5-4, the J call TRBJ1-6; 9 bases map to TRBD1. CDR3 length: 15 amino acids. Germline CDR1 and CDR2: SGHNT and YYREEE (reference sequence). The trim removed 3 bases at V and 3 bases at J, leaving 1 base unmatched. In nucleotides, the CDR3 is TGTGCCAGCAGCTCGACAGGGGGCTATAATTCACCCCTCCACTTT. It yields the protein CASSSTGGYNSPLHF.

The rearrangement uses TRBV3-1 (or the pseudogene TRBV3-2) and TRBJ2-7; 7 nucleotides agree with TRBD1. V was clipped by 3 bases and J by 4 bases; unmatched bases: 9. CDR1 is LGHDT, CDR2 YNNKEL, per germline (reference sequence). The CDR3 has 15 residues. CDR3 nucleotide sequence: TGTGCCAGCAGCCACCGGGACAGCCTATTATACGAGCAGTACTTC. Its protein product is CASSHRDSLLYEQYF.

V is TRBV7-9 and J is TRBJ2-7; D is ambiguous. This CDR3 contains 11 residues. The germline V gene encodes CDR1 SEHNR and CDR2 FQNEAQ (reference sequence). Trimming pared 4 bases from V and 6 bases from J, leaving 7 bases between. CDR3 bases: TGTGCCAGCAGCTCCCCGGTCGAGCAGTACTTC. Protein: CASSSPVEQYF.

The rearrangement links TRBV7-2 to TRBJ2-3; 9 positions agree with TRBD2. There are 17 residues in the CDR3. The junction had 13 bases not matched to a gene; V was cut back by 3 bases and J by 6 bases. Germline V lookup: CDR1 SGHTA, CDR2 FQGNSA. The CDR3 DNA is TGTGCCAGCAGCTTCAGGGCTAGCGGGACCCTTAGCGATACGCAGTATTTT. Translated: CASSFRASGTLSDTQYF.

The rearrangement uses TRBV7-2 and TRBJ2-3, with 12 bases matching TRBD2. The germline gives CDR1 SGHTA, CDR2 FQGNSA. The V gene end was trimmed by 1 base and the J gene end by 2 bases; junction bases not matched to a gene: 1. This CDR3 is 16 amino acids long. The CDR3 loop reads CASSLGLAGATDTQYF. The CDR3 nucleotides are TGTGCCAGCAGCTTAGGACTAGCGGGGGCCACAGATACGCAGTATTTT. Full variable domain (remainder filled in from reference TRBV7-2 and TRBJ2-3): GAGVSQSPSNKVTEKGKDVELRCDPISGHTALYWYRQSLGQGLEFLIYFQGNSAPDKSGLPSDRFSAERTGGSVSTLTIQRTQQEDSAVYLCASSLGLAGATDTQYFGPGTRLTVL.

This clone was recorded only once. CDR3: CAISESRDRGEKLFF. CDR3 DNA sequence: TGTGCCATCAGTGAGTCGAGGGACAGGGGTGAAAAACTGTTTTTT. J is TRBJ1-4 and V is TRBV10-3; 10 bases line up with TRBD1. In germline, CDR1 is ENHRY, CDR2 SYGVKD. This CDR3 region has 15 residues. Trimming cost V 0 bases and J 7 bases; bases outside gene matches: 2.

The chain couples TRBV2 to TRBJ1-2; 7 bases match TRBD1. The CDR3 totals 14 residues. With V trimmed by 6 bases and J by 4 bases, 8 bases remained unmatched. The germline V gene encodes CDR1 SNHLY and CDR2 FYNNEI. CDR3 protein: CASSRDSAAYGYTF. The CDR3 DNA sequence: TGTGCCAGCAGCAGGGACAGTGCAGCCTATGGCTACACCTTC.

The chain recombines TRBV28 with TRBJ2-5; TRBD2 aligns across 16 bases. The V gene end was trimmed by 5 bases and the J gene end by 2 bases; junction bases not matched to a gene: 2. The CDR3 runs 16 residues. Germline V lookup: CDR1 MDHEN, CDR2 SYDVKM. CDR3 region: CASSQGLAGGQETQYF. The CDR3 coding sequence is TGTGCCAGCAGTCAGGGACTAGCGGGGGGGCAAGAGACCCAGTACTTC.

The J gene is TRBJ1-2, the V gene TRBV19; D unclear. Per the germline V gene, CDR1 is LNHDA and CDR2 is SQIVND (reference sequence). Trimming took 11 bases from V and 4 from J, leaving 20 bases between them. The CDR3 is 14 residues long. The CDR3 is CASTGGRHSYGYTF. The DNA for the CDR3 is TGTGCCTCAACCGGAGGTAGGCACAGCTATGGCTACACCTTC.

This clone was seen once. The rearrangement links TRBV21-1 to TRBJ2-4; TRBD2, the table's D call, was not compared with the DNA. TRBV21-1 is marked as a pseudogene. The CDR3 covers 17 residues. CDR3 in DNA: TGTGCCAGCAGCAAAGGGCGGCTCCCACTAGCCAAAAACATTCAGTACTTC. It codes for CASSKGRLPLAKNIQYF.

The chain recombines TRBV19 with TRBJ2-2, with 9 bases matching TRBD1. The CDR3 runs 14 residues. In germline, CDR1 is LNHDA, CDR2 SQIVND (reference sequence). After removal of 4 bases from V and 7 bases from J, the junction contained 4 bases not matched to a gene. CDR3 bases: TGTGCCAGTAGTAAACAGGGGGCCGTCGGGGAGCTGTTTTTT. Its translation is CASSKQGAVGELFF.

The V call is TRBV30, the J call TRBJ1-1; TRBD1 matches at 12 bases. The CDR3 loop spans 15 amino acids. Germline trimming cut 7 bases from V and 0 bases from J; bases unmatched to any gene: 6. Germline CDR1 and CDR2: GTSNPN and SVGIG (reference sequence). The CDR3 loop is CASTGTGGMNTEAFF. For the CDR3, the DNA is TGTGCCTCAACCGGGACAGGGGGCATGAACACTGAAGCTTTCTTT. The full variable domain, completed using reference TRBV30 and TRBJ1-1, is SQTIHQWPATLVQPVGSPLSLECTVEGTSNPNLYWYRQAAGRGLQLLFYSVGIGQISSEVPQNLSASRPQDRQFILSSKKLLLSDSGFYLCASTGTGGMNTEAFFGQGTRLTVV.

Written as DNA, the CDR3 is TGTGCCAGCAGCTCCCCCAGGGACAACAATGAGCAGTTCTTC. Its translation is CASSSPRDNNEQFF. The chain has TRBV7-9 and TRBJ2-1, with TRBD1 as a possible D gene (6 bases). The CDR3 totals 14 residues. Between the trimmed V and J ends, which lost 4 bases and 5 bases, there was a span of 12 bases. CDR1 is SEHNR, CDR2 FQNEAQ, per germline (reference sequence).

This clone was observed a handful of times. The chain couples TRBV6-2 or TRBV6-3 to TRBJ1-5; no clear D. The CDR3 consists of 12 residues. V shed 3 bases and J shed 5 bases, with 5 bases lying between them. Germline V gene data show CDR1 as MNHEY and CDR2 as SVGEGT. CDR3 residues: CASSYKYQPQHF. The CDR3 bases are TGTGCCAGCAGTTATAAATATCAGCCCCAGCATTTT.

As to this clone: At one of its ends the junction is not consistent with the germline gene, which may arise from a read error. The chain carries TRBV3-1 (or the pseudogene TRBV3-2) and TRBJ2-1; the D is unclear. The germline V gene encodes CDR1 LGHDT and CDR2 YNNKEL (reference sequence). The CDR3 covers 13 residues. The CDR3 loop reads CTSSHITRNEQFF. CDR3 bases: TGTACCAGCAGCCATATAACTCGGAATGAGCAGTTCTTC.

In DNA, the CDR3 is TGTGCCAGTAGTAACTACAGGGTAAGCACAGATACGCAGTATTTT. It encodes CASSNYRVSTDTQYF. J is TRBJ2-3 and V is TRBV19; maybe TRBD1 (6 bases). The V gene lost 4 bases and the J gene lost 0 bases, with 11 bases spanning the gap. The CDR3 is 15 residues long. Germline-derived CDR1 and CDR2 are LNHDA and SQIVND (reference sequence). The variable domain in full, completed from reference TRBV19 and TRBJ2-3, reads DGGITQSPKYLFRKEGQNVTLSCEQNLNHDAMYWYRQDPGQGLRLIYYSQIVNDFQKGDIAEGYSVSREKKESFPLTVTSAQKNPTAFYLCASSNYRVSTDTQYFGPGTRLTVL.